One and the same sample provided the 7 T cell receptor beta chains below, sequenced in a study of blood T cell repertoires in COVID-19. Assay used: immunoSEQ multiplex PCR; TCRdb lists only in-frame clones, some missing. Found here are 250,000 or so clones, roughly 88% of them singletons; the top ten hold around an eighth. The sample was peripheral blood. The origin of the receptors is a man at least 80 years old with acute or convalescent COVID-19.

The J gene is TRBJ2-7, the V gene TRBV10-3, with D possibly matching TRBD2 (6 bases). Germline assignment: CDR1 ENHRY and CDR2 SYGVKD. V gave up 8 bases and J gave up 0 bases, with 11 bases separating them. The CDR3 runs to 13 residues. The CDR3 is CAIAQRVSYEQYF. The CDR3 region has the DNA TGTGCCATCGCCCAGCGGGTCTCCTACGAGCAGTACTTC.

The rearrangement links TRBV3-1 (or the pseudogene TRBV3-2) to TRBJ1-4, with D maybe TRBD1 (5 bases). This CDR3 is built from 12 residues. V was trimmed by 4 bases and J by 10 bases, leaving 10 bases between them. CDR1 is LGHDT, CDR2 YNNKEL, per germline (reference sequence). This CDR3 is CASSLAGGKLFF. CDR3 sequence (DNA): TGTGCCAGCAGCCTAGCGGGGGGAAAACTGTTTTTT.

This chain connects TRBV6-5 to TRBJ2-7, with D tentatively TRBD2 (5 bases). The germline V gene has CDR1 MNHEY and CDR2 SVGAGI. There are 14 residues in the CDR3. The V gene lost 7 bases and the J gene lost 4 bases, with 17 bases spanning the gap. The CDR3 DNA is TGTGCCAGCAAGGGCGCACCGGGGAAGTACGAGCAGTACTTC. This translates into CASKGAPGKYEQYF.

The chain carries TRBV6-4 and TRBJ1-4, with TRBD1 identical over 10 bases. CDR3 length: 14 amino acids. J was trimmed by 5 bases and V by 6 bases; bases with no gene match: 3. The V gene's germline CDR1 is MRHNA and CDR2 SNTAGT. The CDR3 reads CASRPGQGNEKLFF. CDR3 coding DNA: TGTGCCAGCAGGCCGGGACAGGGGAATGAAAAACTGTTTTTT.

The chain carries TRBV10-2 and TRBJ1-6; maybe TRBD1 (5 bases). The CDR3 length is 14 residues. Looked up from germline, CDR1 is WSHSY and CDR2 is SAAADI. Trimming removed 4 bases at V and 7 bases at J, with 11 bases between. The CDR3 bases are TGCGCCAGCAGTGTCATGGACACCAATTCACCCCTCCACTTT. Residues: CASSVMDTNSPLHF.

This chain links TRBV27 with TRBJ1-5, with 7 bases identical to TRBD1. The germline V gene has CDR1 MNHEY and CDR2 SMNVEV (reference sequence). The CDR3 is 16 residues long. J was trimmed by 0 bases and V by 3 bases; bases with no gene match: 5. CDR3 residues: CASSLGQGGSNQPQHF. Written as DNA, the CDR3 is TGTGCCAGCAGTTTGGGTCAGGGGGGTAGCAATCAGCCCCAGCATTTT.

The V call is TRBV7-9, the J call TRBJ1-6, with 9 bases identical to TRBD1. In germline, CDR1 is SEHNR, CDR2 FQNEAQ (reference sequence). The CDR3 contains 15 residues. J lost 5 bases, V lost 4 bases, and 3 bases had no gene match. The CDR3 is CASSSRQGDNSPLHF. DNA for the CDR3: TGTGCCAGCAGCTCAAGACAGGGGGATAATTCACCCCTCCACTTT.